This T cell receptor beta chain was obtained from a study of OX40 agonist ivuxolimab in advanced cancers. Overall study: An anti-OX40 (CD134) antibody with agonistic activity, ivuxolimab, was administered to patients. Study conclusions and caveats: Compared with CD4+, CD8+ T cells on average had more expanded clones. Dosing at 0.1 to 3.0 mg/kg was accompanied by clonal expansion of CD4+ and CD8+ blood T cells by week 6.

Profiling relied on immunoSEQ multiplex PCR, and the TCRdb table lists in-frame clones only, not all of them. The table lists 50,000 to 70,000 clones, around 90% of them singletons. With respect to this clone: Its antigen remains unknown.

Samples of blood were obtained at baseline, on cycle 4 day 1, and on cycle 7 day 1. The material was CD4+ or CD8+ T cells sorted from blood, obtained in a trial of the OX40 agonist ivuxolimab. This receptor was taken from an adult with an advanced solid tumor such as melanoma, head and neck, liver or kidney cancer.

CDR3 residues: CASSYEQVRHYEQYF. As DNA, the CDR3 is TGTGCCAGCAGTTATGAACAGGTACGGCACTACGAGCAGTACTTC. The chain employs TRBV7-2 and TRBJ2-7, with a tentative D call TRBD1 (5 bases). Germline values: CDR1 SGHTA, CDR2 FQGNSA. Trimming took off 6 bases at V and 3 bases at J, with 18 bases between the two ends. This CDR3 contains 15 residues.